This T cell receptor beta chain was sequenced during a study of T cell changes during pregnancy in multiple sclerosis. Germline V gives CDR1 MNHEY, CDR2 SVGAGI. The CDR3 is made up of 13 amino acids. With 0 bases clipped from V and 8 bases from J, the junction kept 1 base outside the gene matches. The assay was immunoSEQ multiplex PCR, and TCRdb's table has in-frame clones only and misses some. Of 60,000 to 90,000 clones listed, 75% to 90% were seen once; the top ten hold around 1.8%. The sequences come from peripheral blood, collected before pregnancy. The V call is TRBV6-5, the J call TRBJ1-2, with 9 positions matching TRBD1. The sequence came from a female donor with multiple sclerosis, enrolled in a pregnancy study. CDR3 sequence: CASSYSGTGGYTF. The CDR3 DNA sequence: TGTGCCAGCAGTTACTCCGGGACAGGGGGCTACACCTTC.